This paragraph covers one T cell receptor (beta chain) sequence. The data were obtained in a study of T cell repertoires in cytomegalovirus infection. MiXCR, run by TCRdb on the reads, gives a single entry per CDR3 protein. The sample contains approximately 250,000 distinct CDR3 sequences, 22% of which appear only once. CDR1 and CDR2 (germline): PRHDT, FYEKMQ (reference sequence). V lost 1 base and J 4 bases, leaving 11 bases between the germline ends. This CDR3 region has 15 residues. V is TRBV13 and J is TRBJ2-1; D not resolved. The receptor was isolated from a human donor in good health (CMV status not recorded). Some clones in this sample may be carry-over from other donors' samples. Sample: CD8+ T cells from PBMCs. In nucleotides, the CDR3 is TGTGCCAGCAGCTTAGTTGGCAGCAGGTACAATGAGCAGTTCTTC. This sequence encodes CASSLVGSRYNEQFF.